This TCR beta chain was identified during a study of regulatory T cells in long-lasting Graves disease. Indicated time point: newly diagnosed GD, antithyroid drugs for less than 3 months. PBMC RNA served as the TCR library source. As concerns this clonotype: The junction shows a germline mismatch at one end, possibly a read error.

Arm-PCR of CDR3 regions and iRepertoire HTBI primers were the basis on which TCR beta libraries were built. One entry per CDR3 protein, called by TCRdb with MiXCR from the multiplex PCR reads. The data show roughly 610,000 distinct CDR3 sequences, roughly 15% seen once. These data also featured in a second study, about T cells in Graves' hyperthyroidism and ophthalmopathy.

The input for sequencing was peripheral blood mononuclear cells (PBMCs), taken at new diagnosis, from a patient treated with antithyroid drugs. This receptor was taken from a woman aged 30 to 39 with Graves disease.

CDR3 amino acids: CASSYFSTRSGDTIYF. The CDR3 nucleotides read TGTGCCAGCAGTTACTTCAGTACTCGGTCTGGAGACACCATATATTTT. The chain joins TRBV6-5 to TRBJ1-3; the D is unclear. The CDR3 runs 16 residues. The germline V gene encodes CDR1 MNHEY and CDR2 SVGAGI.